This T cell receptor beta chain originates from a study of T cell responses to AZD1222 COVID-19 vaccine. The length of the CDR3 is 14 residues. Germline values: CDR1 KGHSH, CDR2 LQKENI. As regards this clone: What it binds is unknown. At one end, the junction sequence differs from germline, possibly due to a read error.

Libraries were prepared by immunoSEQ multiplex PCR; TCRdb keeps only in-frame clonotypes and omits some of them. The sample shows some 130,000 clones, about 85% of them seen only once. Study findings and constraints: Nearly half of unique spike-specific TCRs reportedly avoided B.1.351 and B.1.1.7 mutated regions. Donors were chiefly white British, with a greater number of females, and clonal diversity was perhaps underestimated. Repertoire sampling was restricted to post-peak T cell response timepoints. Spike regions recognized by vaccine-associated CD4 TCRs spanned the protein, led by 160-218 and 743-854.

This clonotype was sampled from an adult in good health. The sequencing here drew on peripheral blood, taken on day 0 of AZD1222 vaccination. The chain recombines TRBV18 with TRBJ1-1; TRBD1 aligns across 9 bases. In nucleotides, the CDR3 is TGTGCCAGCTCACCGGGGACAGGGAACTCTGAAGCTTTCTTT. This gives the protein CASSPGTGNSEAFF.